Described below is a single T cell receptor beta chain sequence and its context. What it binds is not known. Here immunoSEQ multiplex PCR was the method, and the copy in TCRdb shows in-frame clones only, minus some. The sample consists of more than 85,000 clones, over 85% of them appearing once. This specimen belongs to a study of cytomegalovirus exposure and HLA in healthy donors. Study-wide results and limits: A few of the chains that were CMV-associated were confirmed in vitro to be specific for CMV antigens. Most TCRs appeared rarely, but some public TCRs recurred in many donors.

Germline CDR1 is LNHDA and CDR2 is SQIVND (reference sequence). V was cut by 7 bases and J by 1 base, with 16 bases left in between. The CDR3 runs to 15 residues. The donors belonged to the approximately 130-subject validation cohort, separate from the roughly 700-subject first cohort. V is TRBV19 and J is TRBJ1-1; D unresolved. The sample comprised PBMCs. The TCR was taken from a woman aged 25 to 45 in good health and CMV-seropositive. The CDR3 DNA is TGTGCCAGTATCCCCGCCGGGGTTTCGAACACTGAAGCTTTCTTT. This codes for CASIPAGVSNTEAFF.